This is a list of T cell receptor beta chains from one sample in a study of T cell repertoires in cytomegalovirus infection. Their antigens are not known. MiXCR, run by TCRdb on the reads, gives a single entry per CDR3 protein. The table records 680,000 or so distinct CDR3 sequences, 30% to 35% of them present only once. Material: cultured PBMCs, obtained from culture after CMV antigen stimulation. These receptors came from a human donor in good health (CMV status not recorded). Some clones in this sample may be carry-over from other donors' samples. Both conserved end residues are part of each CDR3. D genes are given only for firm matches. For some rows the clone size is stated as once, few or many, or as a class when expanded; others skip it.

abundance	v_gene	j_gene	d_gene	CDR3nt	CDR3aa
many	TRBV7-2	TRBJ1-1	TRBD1	TGTGCCAGCAGCTTTCTTCCAGGGACAGGGCGAGAAGCTTTCTTT	CASSFLPGTGREAFF
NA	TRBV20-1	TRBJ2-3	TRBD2	TGCAGTGCTAGATTAGCGGGATTGACAGATACGCAGTATTTT	CSARLAGLTDTQYF
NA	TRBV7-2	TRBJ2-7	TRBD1	TGTGCCAGCAGATTTGGACAGGGGGAATCCTACGAGCAGTACTTC	CASRFGQGESYEQYF
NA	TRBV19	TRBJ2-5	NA	TGTGCCAGTAGTACGAGCGGGCTGTACCAAGAGACCCAGTACTTC	CASSTSGLYQETQYF
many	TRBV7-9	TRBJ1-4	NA	TGTGCCAGCAGCTTATGGGAATTGGCGGCGAATGAAAAACTGTTTTTT	CASSLWELAANEKLFF
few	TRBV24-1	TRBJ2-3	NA	TGTGCCACCAGTGATCCCGGGCATACGCAGTATTTT	CATSDPGHTQYF
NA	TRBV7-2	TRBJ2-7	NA	TGTGCCAGCAGCATGCGGGACTGGTACACCGAGCAGTACTTC	CASSMRDWYTEQYF
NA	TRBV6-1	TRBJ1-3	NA	TGTGCCAGCAGCACGGACACCTCTGGAAACACCATATATTTT	CASSTDTSGNTIYF
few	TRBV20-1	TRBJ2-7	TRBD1	TGCAGTGCTTCCCCCCGGACAGGGTTGTACGAGCAGTACTTC	CSASPRTGLYEQYF
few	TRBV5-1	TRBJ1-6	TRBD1	TGCGCCAGCAGCTTGGAAGTTGGGACAGGAAATTCACCCCTCCACTTT	CASSLEVGTGNSPLHF
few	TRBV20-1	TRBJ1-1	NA	TGCAGTGCTAGAGTTATAGCCCCCGCCGCCACTGAAGCTTTCTTT	CSARVIAPAATEAFF
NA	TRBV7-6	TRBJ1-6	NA	TGTGCCAGCAGCTCCGGGACCTATAATTCACCCCTCCACTTT	CASSSGTYNSPLHF
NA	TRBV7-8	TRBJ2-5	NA	TGTGCCAGCAGCCCCTGGGTTGGGGGGCAAGAGACCCAGTACTTC	CASSPWVGGQETQYF
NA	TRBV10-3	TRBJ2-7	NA	TGTGCCATCAGTGAGTGGCGGGACAGCTCCTACGAGCAGTACTTC	CAISEWRDSSYEQYF
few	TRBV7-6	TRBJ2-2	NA	TGTGCCAGCAGCTTGGTGGTAGAGACCGGGGAGCTGTTTTTT	CASSLVVETGELFF
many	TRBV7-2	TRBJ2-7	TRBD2	TGTGCCAGCAGCGAGTGGGGGGGCGAGCAGTACTTC	CASSEWGGEQYF